Presented here are 3 T cell receptor beta chains from one specimen sequenced in a study of blood T cell repertoires in COVID-19. Profiled with immunoSEQ multiplex PCR; TCRdb holds only in-frame clones, not every one. The data contain 200,000 to 250,000 clones, around 89% of them seen just once; the ten biggest clones take up 2.7%. Sequencing was carried out using peripheral blood. Receptors were obtained from a young man with COVID-19, enrolled during active disease.

J is TRBJ2-3 and V is TRBV5-4, with 11 bases matching TRBD2. Germline CDR1 and CDR2: SGHNT and YYREEE (reference sequence). CDR3 size: 15 residues. With 6 bases clipped from V and 5 bases from J, the junction kept 8 bases outside the gene matches. The CDR3 nucleotides are TGTGCCAGCACCTATAGCGGGGGGGCAGGAGATACGCAGTATTTT. It encodes CASTYSGGAGDTQYF.

CDR3 region: CAWSMAGNYGYTF. The CDR3 DNA sequence: TGTGCCTGGAGTATGGCAGGGAACTATGGCTACACCTTC. V gene TRBV30 combines with J gene TRBJ1-2; the D gene is possibly TRBD1 (5 bases). The CDR3 has 13 amino acids. Trimming took off 2 bases at V and 2 bases at J, with 9 bases between the two ends. CDR1 is GTSNPN, CDR2 SVGIG, per germline (reference sequence).

This chain connects TRBV19 to TRBJ2-1, with 9 bases aligning to TRBD2. The germline V gene encodes CDR1 LNHDA and CDR2 SQIVND (reference sequence). The CDR3 contains 15 residues. The J segment lost 0 bases and the V segment lost 5 bases, leaving 2 bases of the junction unmatched. For the CDR3, the DNA is TGTGCCAGTAGTGTTAGCGGGAGCTCCTACAATGAGCAGTTCTTC. It codes for CASSVSGSSYNEQFF.